These 11 T cell receptor beta chains were sequenced from one sample in a study of post-analysis software for immune sequencing data. Study-level points and caveats: Controls had lower frequencies than patients of about five TRBV segments, which included TRBV5-6, TRBV5-1 and TRBV20-1.

Their recognized antigens are unknown. Carried by the TCR beta cDNA libraries were unique molecular identifiers. TCRdb fed the PCR reads into MiXCR, producing one record per CDR3 protein. Of about half a million distinct CDR3 sequences detected, 34% appear once; the ten largest clones hold around 6.1%. Sample: blood. These receptors all stem from a girl aged 2-17 years with multiple sclerosis.

The chain uses TRBV3-1 and TRBJ2-5, with D possibly being TRBD1 or TRBD2 (5 bases each). The V gene lost 0 bases and the J gene lost 5 bases, with 13 bases spanning the gap. CDR3 length equals 15 residues. Germline loops: CDR1 LGHDT, CDR2 YNNKEL (reference sequence). The CDR3 reads CASSQDSRGRETQYF. DNA of the CDR3: TGTGCCAGCAGCCAAGATTCACGGGGACGGGAGACCCAGTACTTC.

This clonotype was detected only a few times. J is TRBJ2-1 and V is TRBV7-2; the D gene is possibly TRBD2 (6 bases). Germline-derived CDR1 and CDR2 are SGHTA and FQGNSA. CDR3 size: 15 residues. V was pared by 3 bases and J by 7 bases, with 16 bases between. CDR3 bases: TGTGCCAGCAGCTTGGGGTGGGGGGTTGTAAATGAGCAGTTCTTC. It specifies CASSLGWGVVNEQFF.

The chain has TRBV10-3 and TRBJ2-5; the D is unclear. With 3 bases removed from V and 2 bases from J, the gap between germline ends came to 10 bases. This CDR3 has 14 residues. The germline gives CDR1 ENHRY, CDR2 SYGVKD. The CDR3 loop reads CAISEKLGQETQYF. CDR3 coding DNA: TGTGCCATCAGTGAAAAGTTAGGGCAAGAGACCCAGTACTTC.

This clonotype appeared a few times. The chain employs TRBV15 and TRBJ2-7; D perhaps matches TRBD2 (6 bases). The CDR3 spans 14 residues. The germline gives CDR1 LNHNV, CDR2 YYDKDF (reference sequence). Deletions cut 1 base from V and 10 bases from J, with 17 bases between. The CDR3 here is CATSRGSAGLAQYF. The CDR3 bases are TGTGCCACCAGCAGAGGGTCGGCGGGGTTAGCCCAGTACTTC.

V gene TRBV19 combines with J gene TRBJ1-2; 7 positions agree with TRBD1. The CDR3 sequence is 14 residues long. Trimming at V came to 0 bases and at J to 4 bases, leaving 2 bases not matched to a gene. Germline values: CDR1 LNHDA, CDR2 SQIVND (reference sequence). This CDR3 reads CASSIDGTVYGYTF. CDR3 in DNA: TGTGCCAGTAGTATAGATGGGACAGTCTATGGCTACACCTTC.

This sequence joins TRBV20-1 and TRBJ1-2; D is unclear. Germline V CDR1 and CDR2: DFQATT, SNEGSKA (reference sequence). The CDR3 covers 15 residues. Trimming pared 3 bases from V and 4 bases from J, leaving 18 bases between. The CDR3 nucleotides are TGCAGTGCTAGCGATCCCCAACTTTACCTCTATGGCTACACCTTC. Translated, it gives CSASDPQLYLYGYTF.

This rearrangement joins TRBV7-2 to TRBJ1-3; D gene unclear. Germline V CDR1 and CDR2: SGHTA, FQGNSA. CDR3 length equals 15 residues. V was shortened by 1 base and J by 0 bases, with 7 bases between the two germline ends. The CDR3 DNA sequence: TGTGCCAGCAGCTTAGACCTATTCTCTGGAAACACCATATATTTT. Translated: CASSLDLFSGNTIYF.

This clonotype was seen only a few times. V gene TRBV3-1 combines with J gene TRBJ1-4; D is perhaps TRBD1 (5 bases). CDR1 and CDR2 (germline): LGHDT, YNNKEL (reference sequence). V was trimmed by 3 bases and J by 0 bases, leaving 11 bases between them. CDR3 length: 16 amino acids. CDR3 residues: CASSHDSFTTNEKLFF. DNA for the CDR3: TGTGCCAGCAGCCACGACAGCTTCACAACTAATGAAAAACTGTTTTTT.

The V and J genes are TRBV29-1 and TRBJ2-1; D remains ambiguous. This CDR3 has 11 amino acids. The V end lost 5 bases, the J end lost 0 bases, and 2 bases lay between the germline ends. Germline loops: CDR1 SQVTM, CDR2 ANQGSEA. The CDR3 DNA reads TGCAGCGTTAGCTCCTACAATGAGCAGTTCTTC. Translation: CSVSSYNEQFF.

The chain is built from TRBV4-1 and TRBJ1-5, with 10 bases that match TRBD1. Trimming at V came to 3 bases and at J to 0 bases, leaving 11 bases not matched to a gene. This CDR3 is built from 19 residues. CDR1 is MGHRA and CDR2 is YSYEKL in the germline V gene. The CDR3 DNA is TGCGCCAGCAGCCAGTTTCCGGGACAGGGGATAAATAGCAATCAGCCCCAGCATTTT. This gives the protein CASSQFPGQGINSNQPQHF.

Note on this clonotype: Germline and junction disagree at one end, which may indicate a read error. V is TRBV7-9 and J is TRBJ1-2; 7 positions match TRBD1. The CDR3 spans 15 residues. Germline CDR1 SEHNR, CDR2 FQNEAQ (reference sequence). CDR3 DNA sequence: TGTGCCAACAGCTCGATCGTGGACAGGTACTATGGCTACACCTTC. This translates into CANSSIVDRYYGYTF.